This T cell receptor beta chain is drawn from a study of T cell responses to AZD1222 COVID-19 vaccine. Assay: immunoSEQ multiplex PCR; the TCRdb copy retains only in-frame clones and omits some. Of about 110,000 clones detected, around 85% appear once; the ten largest clones hold around 6.2%. From germline, CDR1 is MNHNS and CDR2 SASEGT. The CDR3 has 12 amino acids. The ends were cut back, 10 bases at V and 0 bases at J, with 9 bases in the middle. The rearrangement uses TRBV6-1 and TRBJ1-1, with D possibly matching TRBD1 (6 bases). This receptor was identified in an adult in good health. This sample comprised peripheral blood, obtained on day 0 of AZD1222 vaccination. The CDR3 nucleotides are TGTGCCACCACAGGGATGAACACTGAAGCTTTCTTT. Encoded protein: CATTGMNTEAFF.